The source of this TCR beta chain is a study of spatial heterogeneity in lung cancer. This clonotype has just a few counts. Indicated time point: sample taken at primary tumor resection. The sequenced material consisted of unsorted whole RNA from tumor, nontumor lung or frozen PBMC. Samples were donated by 72 untreated early-stage non-small cell lung cancer patients. This CDR3 has 17 amino acids. The V segment lost 1 base and the J segment 0 bases; nucleotides outside the gene matches: 5. Germline lookup yields CDR1 SEHNR and CDR2 FQNEAQ (reference sequence). TCRdb recomputed calls from the 5' RACE reads with MiXCR, one row per CDR3 protein. The data show about 82,000 distinct CDR3 sequences, with roughly 13% seen just once and 4.6% held by the top ten.

The TCR comes from a male donor with early-stage non-small cell lung cancer. The chain links TRBV7-9 to TRBJ2-2, with 7 nucleotides matching TRBD1. Specimen: PBMCs, collected at surgery. As DNA, the CDR3 is TGTGCCAGCAGCTTAGGCGTAGGGGGCTCGAACACCGGGGAGCTGTTTTTT. Amino acid sequence: CASSLGVGGSNTGELFF. The complete variable domain, with remaining parts taken from reference TRBV7-9 and TRBJ2-2, reads DTGVSQNPRHKITKRGQNVTFRCDPISEHNRLYWYRQTLGQGPEFLTYFQNEAQLEKSRLLSDRFSAERPKGSFSTLEIQRTEQGDSAMYLCASSLGVGGSNTGELFFGEGSRLTVL.